The next 2 T cell receptor beta chains were all read from a single sample in a study of Ad26.COV2.S vaccination and SARS-CoV-2 variants (dated by TCRdb to the early 2020s). The treatment or condition label, as the study defines it: some 19 received Ad26.COV2.S at low or high dose, single or two shots; several received placebo; per-sample allocation not given. Repertoires of vaccine and placebo recipients were sequenced from samples collected on day 63 after the first injection. The library was built by means of the immunoSEQ multiplex PCR assay. The table was pulled from immuneACCESS by TCRdb, which kept in-frame rearrangements only. Such tables lose some clones; where checked, under half of the loss comes from unresolved V genes, and the rest has no known cause. This sample comprises about 350,000 clones, approximately 86% of them detected only once. Of the sample, about 10% falls within the top ten clones.

This specimen was peripheral blood, taken in a trial of Ad26.COV2.S vaccine versus placebo. Receptors originate from a person aged 18 to 59 who received the Ad26.COV2.S COVID-19 vaccine or a placebo.

The V call is TRBV4-1, the J call TRBJ2-7; D remains ambiguous. Trimming pared 1 base from V and 0 bases from J, leaving 7 bases between. CDR1 and CDR2 from the germline V gene are MGHRA and YSYEKL. The length of the CDR3 is 14 residues. The CDR3 spells CASSQVSGSYEQYF. The CDR3 DNA follows: TGCGCCAGCAGCCAAGTCTCCGGCTCCTACGAGCAGTACTTC.

The chain combines TRBV6-5 with TRBJ1-1; D unresolved. CDR3 length: 13 residues. Germline-derived CDR1 and CDR2 are MNHEY and SVGAGI. Trimming shortened V by 7 bases and J by 4 bases, and 13 bases separated the two germline ends. CDR3 residues: CASNDGGGTEAFF. CDR3 nucleotide sequence: TGTGCCAGCAACGATGGCGGAGGCACTGAAGCTTTCTTT.